This passage covers 4 T cell receptor beta chains from one sample sequenced in a study of blood T cell repertoires in COVID-19. The repertoire was sequenced with immunoSEQ multiplex PCR; TCRdb's copy has only in-frame clones and lacks some. The sample lists about 40,000 clones, around 73% occurring once. The sequenced material came from peripheral blood. These receptors were taken from a woman aged 70 to 79 with acute or convalescent COVID-19.

This chain uses TRBV5-8 with TRBJ2-1, with 8 bases that match TRBD1. Trimming took 2 bases from V and 8 from J; bases not matched to a gene: 3. This CDR3 comprises 13 residues. From germline, CDR1 is SGHTS and CDR2 YDEGEE. CDR3 nucleotides: TGTGCCAGCAGCTTAGACAGGGGCGATGAGCAGTTCTTC. Translating it yields CASSLDRGDEQFF.

V usage is TRBV28 and J usage is TRBJ1-2; no definite D call. The CDR3 runs to 12 residues. Trimming took off 4 bases at V and 4 bases at J, with 7 bases between the two ends. Germline values: CDR1 MDHEN, CDR2 SYDVKM. CDR3 amino acids: CASSSGIYGYTF. CDR3 nucleotide sequence: TGTGCCAGCAGTTCCGGGATCTATGGCTACACCTTC.

V gene TRBV9 combines with J gene TRBJ1-2, with D perhaps matching TRBD1 (6 bases). Germline V gene data show CDR1 as SGDLS and CDR2 as YYNGEE. V was pared by 4 bases and J by 4 bases, with 14 bases between. The CDR3 runs to 14 residues. This chain's CDR3 is CASSLQDSGYGYTF. CDR3 DNA sequence: TGTGCCAGCAGCCTTCAGGACAGCGGCTATGGCTACACCTTC.

Written as DNA, the CDR3 is TGTGCCAGCAGCAAGAGACTAGCGGGGGGTCGCACAGATACGCAGTATTTT. Its translation is CASSKRLAGGRTDTQYF. V usage is TRBV5-4 and J usage is TRBJ2-3; 13 positions agree with TRBD2. Germline-derived CDR1 and CDR2 are SGHNT and YYREEE (reference sequence). Germline trimming cut 4 bases from V and 1 base from J; bases unmatched to any gene: 6. CDR3 length equals 17 residues.